What follows are 25 T cell receptor beta chains derived from one specimen sequenced in a study of T cell responses to AZD1222 COVID-19 vaccine (dated by TCRdb to about 2021). Receptor amplification or capture employed the immunoSEQ multiplex PCR assay. Held by TCRdb, this immuneACCESS table contains in-frame sequences only and omits some clones. Under half of the omission traces to an unresolved V gene where checked; the cause of the rest is unknown. The table for this sample lists roughly 80,000 clones; 90% of them were counted only once. In total, the top ten clones hold about 5% of the sample. In light of the paper, this sample's time point label describes: about 28 days (+/-7) after the second vaccine dose. The input for sequencing was peripheral blood, taken 28 days after the second AZD1222 dose. These receptors all come from an adult who received the AZD1222 COVID-19 vaccine.

The V call is TRBV7-9, the J call TRBJ1-4; D perhaps matches TRBD1 (5 bases). The CDR3 spans 14 residues. Trimming took 2 bases from V and 7 from J, leaving 11 bases between them. Germline V CDR1 and CDR2: SEHNR, FQNEAQ (reference sequence). CDR3 residues: CASSLQGFSEKLFF. CDR3 DNA sequence: TGTGCCAGCAGCTTACAGGGATTTAGTGAAAAACTGTTTTTT.

The rearrangement uses TRBV27 and TRBJ1-1; maybe TRBD1 (5 bases). V dropped 0 bases and J dropped 4 bases, with 9 bases sitting between them. CDR1 MNHEY and CDR2 SMNVEV come from the germline V gene (reference sequence). There are 14 residues in the CDR3. CDR3 coding DNA: TGTGCCAGCAGTTTATCTGGGACGGTCACTGAAGCTTTCTTT. This sequence encodes CASSLSGTVTEAFF.

The chain joins TRBV6-5 to TRBJ1-1, with D unclear. Deletions cut 0 bases from V and 0 bases from J, with 8 bases between. The V gene's germline CDR1 is MNHEY and CDR2 SVGAGI. This CDR3 spans 15 amino acids. For the CDR3, the DNA is TGTGCCAGCAGTTACTCGTTTGCCATGAACACTGAAGCTTTCTTT. It codes for CASSYSFAMNTEAFF.

V and J are TRBV10-3 and TRBJ1-2; maybe TRBD1 (5 bases). The V gene's germline CDR1 is ENHRY and CDR2 SYGVKD. The CDR3 is made up of 13 amino acids. V lost 3 bases, J lost 1 base, and 6 bases lay in between. CDR3 DNA: TGTGCCATCAGTGACCAGGGTAACTATGGCTACACCTTC. Translation gives CAISDQGNYGYTF.

This clone is a singleton in its sample. The rearrangement uses TRBV28 and TRBJ1-5, with D unresolved. This CDR3 comprises 16 residues. Germline V lookup: CDR1 MDHEN, CDR2 SYDVKM. With 6 bases removed from V and 0 bases from J, the gap between germline ends came to 15 bases. In nucleotides, the CDR3 is TGTGCCAGCAGCTCGGAGGAGGGTAGTAGCAATCAGCCCCAGCATTTT. It encodes CASSSEEGSSNQPQHF.

V usage is TRBV28 and J usage is TRBJ1-2; TRBD1 matches 8 bases. The germline CDR1 and CDR2 sequences are MDHEN and SYDVKM. J gave up 8 bases and V 1 base, and 6 bases lay outside the gene matches. CDR3 size: 14 residues. CDR3 residues: CASSLSLTGEGYTF. CDR3 nucleotide sequence: TGTGCCAGCAGTTTATCCTTGACAGGGGAGGGCTACACCTTC.

V is TRBV6-5 and J is TRBJ2-7, with 12 bases aligning to TRBD2. This CDR3 region has 14 residues. The V gene end was trimmed by 5 bases and the J gene end by 3 bases; junction bases not matched to a gene: 2. Germline V lookup: CDR1 MNHEY, CDR2 SVGAGI. The CDR3 coding sequence is TGTGCCAGCAGTATGACTAGCGGGGGCTACGAGCAGTACTTC. As protein: CASSMTSGGYEQYF.

V is TRBV12-3 or TRBV12-4 and J is TRBJ1-1, with D unresolved. This CDR3 comprises 13 residues. Trimming left V 6 bases short and J 0 bases short, with 8 bases between. The CDR3 DNA sequence: TGTGCCAGCAGCCCACAGATGAACACTGAAGCTTTCTTT. It encodes CASSPQMNTEAFF.

Regarding this clone: The junction differs from germline at one of its ends, possibly a read error. The V gene is TRBV7-7, the J gene TRBJ1-2, with D tentatively TRBD1 (6 bases). CDR3 length: 12 residues. The germline V gene has CDR1 SSHAT and CDR2 FNYEAQ (reference sequence). CDR3 loop: CASRARGYGYTF. CDR3 bases: TGTGCTAGCAGAGCCAGGGGCTATGGCTACACCTTC.

V and J are TRBV10-3 and TRBJ2-3; TRBD2 matches 11 bases. Germline CDR1 ENHRY, CDR2 SYGVKD. The CDR3 is 14 residues long. J lost 6 bases, V lost 6 bases, and 5 bases had no gene match. CDR3 nucleotide sequence: TGTGCCATCAGGAGTGCTAGCGGGGGGGATACGCAGTATTTT. As protein: CAIRSASGGDTQYF.

The chain employs TRBV25-1 and TRBJ1-5; unclear D gene. This CDR3 contains 13 residues. Germline V CDR1 and CDR2: MGHDK, SYGVNS. Trimming took off 6 bases at V and 5 bases at J, with 11 bases between the two ends. The CDR3 DNA reads as TGTGCCAGCAGACCCGACGGTCATCAGCCCCAGCATTTT. Translation gives CASRPDGHQPQHF.

The chain combines TRBV19 with TRBJ2-1, with 7 bases lining up with TRBD2. V lost 7 bases, J lost 4 bases, and 13 bases stayed unmatched. This CDR3 is built from 16 residues. The germline V gene encodes CDR1 LNHDA and CDR2 SQIVND (reference sequence). The CDR3, as DNA: TGTGCCAGTACCCCAAGGGCTAGCGGACTATACAATGAGCAGTTCTTC. This gives the protein CASTPRASGLYNEQFF.

The genes are TRBV6-5 and TRBJ1-4, with D unresolved. Trimming took off 0 bases at V and 12 bases at J, with 20 bases between the two ends. This CDR3 is built from 16 residues. The germline V gene encodes CDR1 MNHEY and CDR2 SVGAGI. CDR3 in amino acids: CASSYSISGSREELFF. In DNA, the CDR3 is TGTGCCAGCAGTTACTCGATCTCGGGGTCAAGGGAGGAACTGTTTTTT.

The chain recombines TRBV21-1 with TRBJ1-5. TRBV21-1 represents a pseudogene. The CDR3 contains 14 residues. The CDR3 sequence is CASSIGFVSQPQHF. In DNA, the CDR3 is TGTGCCAGCAGCATCGGGTTTGTCAGCCAGCCCCAGCATTTT.

This clone was found a few times. The gene calls are TRBV28 and TRBJ1-6; maybe TRBD1 (6 bases). The CDR3 is 18 residues long. Per the germline V gene, CDR1 is MDHEN and CDR2 is SYDVKM. V gave up 5 bases and J gave up 6 bases, with 23 bases separating them. In nucleotides, the CDR3 is TGTGCCAGCAGTCCGTCTTATTATGACAGGTTCCTTAATTCACCCCTCCACTTT. Its protein is CASSPSYYDRFLNSPLHF.

The J gene is TRBJ2-7, the V gene TRBV7-3, with D tentatively TRBD1 (5 bases). This CDR3 comprises 16 residues. The ends were cut back, 0 bases at V and 0 bases at J, with 12 bases in the middle. Germline V gene data show CDR1 as SGHTA and CDR2 as FQGTGA. CDR3 region: CASSLTGQLSSYEQYF. The CDR3 nucleotides are TGTGCCAGCAGCTTAACGGGGCAGTTGAGCTCCTACGAGCAGTACTTC.

This rearrangement joins TRBV6-5 to TRBJ2-1, with D possibly called TRBD1 or TRBD2 (6 bases each). Germline V gene lookup returns CDR1 MNHEY and CDR2 SVGAGI. The CDR3 is made up of 15 amino acids. Trimming took off 2 bases at V and 3 bases at J, with 11 bases between the two ends. The CDR3 here is CASSYNREVYNEQFF. CDR3 nucleotide sequence: TGTGCCAGCAGTTACAACAGGGAGGTCTACAATGAGCAGTTCTTC.

The rearrangement joins TRBV3-1 (or the pseudogene TRBV3-2) to TRBJ1-2; 9 bases map to TRBD1. The V segment lost 0 bases and the J segment 2 bases; nucleotides outside the gene matches: 4. The CDR3 consists of 16 residues. Germline values: CDR1 LGHDT, CDR2 YNNKEL (reference sequence). CDR3 loop: CASSQELGQGNYGYTF. The CDR3 nucleotides are TGTGCCAGCAGCCAAGAGTTGGGACAGGGAAACTATGGCTACACCTTC.

The V gene is TRBV7-9, the J gene TRBJ1-3; a weak D match, TRBD1 (5 bases). This CDR3 has 14 amino acids. The germline gives CDR1 SEHNR, CDR2 FQNEAQ (reference sequence). V lost 6 bases and J lost 4, with 13 bases in between. The CDR3 bases are TGTGCCAGCAGACGGGAAGGGGTGGGAAACACCATATATTTT. It specifies CASRREGVGNTIYF.

The genes are TRBV13 and TRBJ1-4; 8 nucleotides line up with TRBD1. Per the germline V gene, CDR1 is PRHDT and CDR2 is FYEKMQ (reference sequence). The length of the CDR3 is 16 residues. V shed 6 bases and J 8 bases; nucleotides not matched to a gene: 14. The CDR3 DNA sequence: TGTGCCAGCAGAGATGCCGGGGACAGGCTAGGGGAAAAACTGTTTTTT. This translates into CASRDAGDRLGEKLFF.

In nucleotides, the CDR3 is TGTGCCAGCAGGTTACAGGGAACCCAGTACTTC. Translated: CASRLQGTQYF. The rearrangement joins TRBV28 to TRBJ2-5; D is possibly TRBD1 (6 bases). The germline V gene encodes CDR1 MDHEN and CDR2 SYDVKM. CDR3 length: 11 residues. V was clipped by 6 bases and J by 8 bases, with 10 bases between them.

This chain connects TRBV7-9 to TRBJ1-5; D perhaps matches TRBD1 (5 bases). The V end was cut by 0 bases, the J end by 5 bases, with 11 bases between. CDR1 is SEHNR and CDR2 is FQNEAQ in the germline V gene (reference sequence). The CDR3 is 15 amino acids. The CDR3 sequence: CASSLAAGVDQPQHF. In DNA form, the CDR3 reads TGTGCCAGCAGCTTAGCAGCGGGGGTAGATCAGCCCCAGCATTTT.

This chain links TRBV11-1 with TRBJ2-1; maybe TRBD1 (6 bases). Germline V gene lookup returns CDR1 SGHAT and CDR2 FQDESV (reference sequence). The V end was cut by 3 bases, the J end by 9 bases, with 21 bases between. This CDR3 is 16 amino acids long. In DNA form, the CDR3 reads TGTGCCAGCAGCTTTCATGGGGGCGAAGGTCGGAGTGAGCAGTTCTTC. It codes for CASSFHGGEGRSEQFF.

The chain couples TRBV19 to TRBJ1-5; D perhaps matches TRBD1 (5 bases). CDR3 length equals 18 residues. Germline V gene lookup returns CDR1 LNHDA and CDR2 SQIVND (reference sequence). The V end was cut by 0 bases, the J end by 3 bases, with 18 bases between. The DNA of the CDR3 is TGTGCCAGTAGTATAGAATCCCACAGGTATGTTCACAATCAGCCCCAGCATTTT. This codes for CASSIESHRYVHNQPQHF.

The gene calls are TRBV19 and TRBJ2-6; 7 bases are a match to TRBD1. This CDR3 contains 18 residues. V trimming: 3 bases; J trimming: 1 base; junction bases outside the gene matches: 9. Germline loops: CDR1 LNHDA, CDR2 SQIVND (reference sequence). CDR3 protein: CASSINRGISSGANVLTF. The CDR3 DNA sequence: TGTGCCAGTAGTATCAACAGGGGAATTTCTTCTGGGGCCAACGTCCTGACTTTC.